The 22 T cell receptor beta chains given below trace back to one sample, sequenced in a study of blood T cells in healthy people across ages. Primed by a sample-barcoded 5' primer and a J-beta primer mix, a second PCR proceeded for roughly 7 to 11 cycles. MiXCR was run by TCRdb on the 5' RACE reads, yielding one entry per CDR3 protein. The sample yields 600,000 to 900,000 distinct CDR3 sequences, 25% to 30% seen once. These data also formed part of another study, on T cells of mothers and their children.

Sequenced material: blood. Every receptor here comes from a boy aged 10-17 years in good health.

This clonotype was found a few times. V usage is TRBV20-1 and J usage is TRBJ1-5, with 8 bases fitting TRBD1. The CDR3 is made up of 15 amino acids. The germline V gene has CDR1 DFQATT and CDR2 SNEGSKA (reference sequence). V lost 3 bases and J lost 3; bases outside the gene matches: 7. For the CDR3, the DNA is TGCAGTGCTAGTTTCAGGGGGCCCCTCAATCAGCCCCAGCATTTT. It encodes CSASFRGPLNQPQHF.

This chain connects TRBV7-9 to TRBJ1-2; 10 bases fit TRBD1. The CDR3 sequence is 15 residues long. V lost 3 bases and J lost 8; bases outside the gene matches: 9. Germline CDR1 and CDR2: SEHNR and FQNEAQ (reference sequence). Here the CDR3 reads CASSLGGQGPSGYTF. The CDR3 bases are TGTGCCAGCAGCTTGGGGGGACAGGGGCCGTCCGGCTACACCTTC.

This clonotype was counted a single time. This chain joins TRBV6-5 and TRBJ2-7; D uncertain. The CDR3 is 14 amino acids. The germline V gene has CDR1 MNHEY and CDR2 SVGAGI. V was cut by 4 bases and J by 0 bases, with 10 bases left in between. CDR3 in DNA: TGTGCCAGCAGTTTCCGGTCCAGCTCCTACGAGCAGTACTTC. This gives the protein CASSFRSSSYEQYF.

The sample holds a few counts of this clonotype. The chain recombines TRBV19 with TRBJ1-5; D remains unclear. Germline CDR1 LNHDA, CDR2 SQIVND (reference sequence). The CDR3 contains 12 residues. The V and J ends lost 7 bases and 7 bases respectively, with 11 bases between them. CDR3 bases: TGTGCCAGTACCGGCAACCGACAGCCCCAGCATTTT. Its translation: CASTGNRQPQHF.

The genes are TRBV9 and TRBJ1-1, with D tentatively TRBD1 (5 bases). From germline, CDR1 is SGDLS and CDR2 YYNGEE. CDR3 length: 13 residues. V was trimmed by 4 bases and J by 4 bases, leaving 11 bases between them. The DNA of the CDR3 is TGTGCCAGCAGCCCGGCGGGGGGCACTGAAGCTTTCTTT. It encodes CASSPAGGTEAFF.

This clonotype was seen a few times. V usage is TRBV2 and J usage is TRBJ2-5; 11 positions match TRBD2. The CDR3 covers 17 residues. The germline V gene has CDR1 SNHLY and CDR2 FYNNEI. The CDR3 spells CAGEGLAGPGLQETQYF. In DNA, the CDR3 is TGTGCGGGGGAAGGACTAGCGGGTCCCGGCCTTCAAGAGACCCAGTACTTC.

The rearrangement links TRBV5-1 to TRBJ2-3, with no clear D. The V gene's germline CDR1 is SGHRS and CDR2 YFSETQ. This CDR3 contains 14 residues. V was clipped by 1 base and J by 0 bases, with 6 bases between them. The CDR3 DNA is TGCGCCAGCAGCTTGATGAGAAGCACAGATACGCAGTATTTT. Translation gives CASSLMRSTDTQYF.

CDR3 nucleotides: TGTGCCAGCAGCCAGGAAGGGACGGCGGGAGGCTACACCTTC. Translating gives CASSQEGTAGGYTF. V gene TRBV3-1 combines with J gene TRBJ1-2; maybe TRBD1 (5 bases). Germline CDR1 LGHDT, CDR2 YNNKEL (reference sequence). Trimming pared 3 bases from V and 8 bases from J, leaving 16 bases between. The CDR3 sequence is 14 residues long.

The chain is built from TRBV10-3 and TRBJ1-2, with D possibly matching TRBD1 (6 bases). The CDR3 spans 13 residues. Trimming removed 5 bases from V and 6 bases from J, with 13 bases in between. Per the germline V gene, CDR1 is ENHRY and CDR2 is SYGVKD. The CDR3 here is CAISLGGDDGYTF. Here the CDR3 DNA reads TGTGCCATCAGTTTAGGGGGTGACGATGGCTACACCTTC.

This chain links TRBV10-3 with TRBJ1-1; 7 positions agree with TRBD1. The V segment lost 10 bases and the J segment 0 bases; nucleotides outside the gene matches: 2. Germline lookup yields CDR1 ENHRY and CDR2 SYGVKD. The CDR3 runs to 12 residues. CDR3 in DNA: TGTGCCACGACAGGGTTGAACACTGAAGCTTTCTTT. Translation: CATTGLNTEAFF.

The chain uses TRBV3-1 and TRBJ2-2; 7 bases line up with TRBD1. The CDR3 is 16 amino acids. Germline V CDR1 and CDR2: LGHDT, YNNKEL (reference sequence). Unmatched junction bases numbered 7, after V lost 5 bases and J lost 1 base. DNA of the CDR3: TGTGCCAGCAGCTCAAGAGCAGGGGGGAACACCGGGGAGCTGTTTTTT. Its translation: CASSSRAGGNTGELFF.

The chain recombines TRBV25-1 with TRBJ1-1; TRBD1 might be the D (5 bases). V gave up 2 bases and J gave up 5 bases, with 15 bases separating them. Germline V gives CDR1 MGHDK, CDR2 SYGVNS. The CDR3 has 15 residues. The CDR3 DNA follows: TGTGCCAGCAGTGAAGCTGGGGGGAAAAGAACTGAAGCTTTCTTT. Translation: CASSEAGGKRTEAFF. Filled out from reference TRBV25-1 and TRBJ1-1, the complete variable domain reads EADIYQTPRYLVIGTGKKITLECSQTMGHDKMYWYQQDPGMELHLIHYSYGVNSTEKGDLSSESTVSRIRTEHFPLTLESARPSHTSQYLCASSEAGGKRTEAFFGQGTRLTVV.

This clonotype was seen more than once but under ten times. The genes are TRBV5-1 and TRBJ2-2, with D perhaps matching TRBD2 (5 bases). V was pared by 6 bases and J by 2 bases, with 17 bases between. The CDR3 consists of 16 residues. The V gene's germline CDR1 is SGHRS and CDR2 YFSETQ. Here the CDR3 DNA reads TGCGCCAGCACCCCGAGGGAAGGATCTAACACCGGGGAGCTGTTTTTT. Amino acid sequence: CASTPREGSNTGELFF.

The gene calls are TRBV4-1 and TRBJ2-1; D is possibly TRBD2 (5 bases). Near its end, the DNA agrees better with TRBJ2-5, so the J call may be wrong. Germline V lookup: CDR1 MGHRA, CDR2 YSYEKL. This CDR3 is 13 amino acids long. The CDR3 region has the DNA TGCGCCAGCAGCCACCGGGGTTTAGAGACCCAGTACTTC. Amino acid sequence: CASSHRGLETQYF.

The gene calls are TRBV11-2 and TRBJ1-4; D unresolved. The CDR3 covers 14 residues. The germline V gene has CDR1 SGHAT and CDR2 FQNNGV. Trimming cost V 5 bases and J 4 bases, with 11 bases left between them. Here the CDR3 DNA reads TGTGCCAGCAGCAAGACTGCCCATAATGAAAAACTGTTTTTT. Amino acid sequence: CASSKTAHNEKLFF.

This chain uses TRBV28 with TRBJ2-5, with D unresolved. TRBJ2-7 explains the end of the DNA better; the J call may be wrong. CDR3 length: 13 residues. Germline values: CDR1 MDHEN, CDR2 SYDVKM. CDR3 residues: CASSLSNLYEQYF. The CDR3 DNA reads TGTGCCAGCAGTTTAAGCAACCTTTACGAGCAGTACTTC.

This clonotype was picked up a small number of times. The chain carries TRBV4-2 and TRBJ2-1; the D gene is possibly TRBD2 (5 bases). Trimming pared 5 bases from V and 10 bases from J, leaving 18 bases between. CDR1 LGHNA and CDR2 YNFKEQ come from the germline V gene. This CDR3 region has 14 residues. CDR3 in amino acids: CASSSGLPTGEQFF. The DNA for the CDR3 is TGTGCCAGCAGCTCCGGATTACCTACGGGGGAGCAGTTCTTC.

This chain connects TRBV18 to TRBJ1-3; maybe TRBD1 (5 bases). CDR1 is KGHSH, CDR2 LQKENI, per germline. Deletions cut 6 bases from V and 9 bases from J, with 18 bases between. The CDR3 is 14 amino acids. The CDR3 coding sequence is TGTGCCAGCTCCCTGGGACCGCGGGAAGGCACCATATATTTT. It translates to CASSLGPREGTIYF.

This clonotype was observed a few times. The rearrangement joins TRBV29-1 to TRBJ2-5; 10 bases are shared with TRBD2. The closer fit of TRBJ2-1 to the DNA end suggests the J call may be wrong. Germline V gene data show CDR1 as SQVTM and CDR2 as ANQGSEA. This CDR3 has 13 residues. CDR3 coding DNA: TGCAGCGTTGATGAACTAGCGGGGAATGAGCAGTTCTTC. This translates into CSVDELAGNEQFF.

The V call is TRBV20-1, the J call TRBJ2-5; 14 bases are shared with TRBD2. This CDR3 has 15 residues. The germline gives CDR1 DFQATT, CDR2 SNEGSKA (reference sequence). Trimming took 6 bases from V and 1 from J; bases not matched to a gene: 4. The CDR3 DNA follows: TGCAGTGCCGGAGGGACTAGCGGGGGCCAAGAGACCCAGTACTTC. This gives the protein CSAGGTSGGQETQYF.

This clonotype was seen more than once but under ten times. The rearrangement uses TRBV9 and TRBJ2-5; maybe TRBD2 (5 bases). The CDR3 covers 15 residues. V shed 0 bases and J shed 1 base, with 10 bases lying between them. The V gene's germline CDR1 is SGDLS and CDR2 YYNGEE. The CDR3 region is CASSVEGSGQETQYF. The CDR3 DNA reads as TGTGCCAGCAGCGTAGAGGGAAGCGGCCAAGAGACCCAGTACTTC.

This clonotype was counted between two and nine times. Mismatch with germline at one junction end may stem from a read error. The rearrangement links TRBV4-2 to TRBJ2-5, with D possibly being TRBD2 (7 bases). The CDR3 runs to 15 residues. The germline V gene has CDR1 LGHNA and CDR2 YNFKEQ. The CDR3 DNA is TGTGCCAGCAGCCAAGGGCCGGGGGGCCCGGAGATCCAGTACTTC. Translation gives CASSQGPGGPEIQYF.